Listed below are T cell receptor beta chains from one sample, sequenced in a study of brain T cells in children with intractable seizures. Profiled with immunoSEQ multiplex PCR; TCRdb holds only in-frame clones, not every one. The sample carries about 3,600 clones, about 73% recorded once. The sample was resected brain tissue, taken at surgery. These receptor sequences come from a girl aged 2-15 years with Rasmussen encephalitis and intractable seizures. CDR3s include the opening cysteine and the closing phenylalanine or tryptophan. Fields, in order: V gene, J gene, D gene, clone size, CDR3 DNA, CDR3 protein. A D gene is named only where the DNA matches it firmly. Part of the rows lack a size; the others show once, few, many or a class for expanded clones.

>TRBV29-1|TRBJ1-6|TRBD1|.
TGCAGCGTTGCCGGGACAGGGAGTAATTCACCCCTCCACTTT
CSVAGTGSNSPLHF
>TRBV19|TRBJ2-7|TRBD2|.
TGTGCCAGTAGTATAGGAGCGGGGGGTTCCTACGAGCAGTACTTC
CASSIGAGGSYEQYF
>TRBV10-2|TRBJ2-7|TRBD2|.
TGCGCCAGCAGTTCTAGCGGGGGCGGCTACGAGCAGTACTTC
CASSSSGGGYEQYF
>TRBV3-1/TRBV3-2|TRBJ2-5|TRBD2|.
TGTGCCAGCAGCCAAGATCAGCCTAGCGGGGTCCAAGAGACCCAGTACTTC
CASSQDQPSGVQETQYF
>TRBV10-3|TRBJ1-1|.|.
TGTGCCATCAGTGAAGCGGAGACGAACACTGAAGCTTTCTTT
CAISEAETNTEAFF
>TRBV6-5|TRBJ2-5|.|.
TGTGCCAGCAGTTACTCAACAGCCCAAGAGACCCAGTACTTC
CASSYSTAQETQYF
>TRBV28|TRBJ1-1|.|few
TGTGCCAGCAGTAGCCTATCCGGGACAAACACTGAAGCTTTCTTT
CASSSLSGTNTEAFF
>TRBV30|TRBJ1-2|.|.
TGTGCCTGGAGACACTTCTGCGTCGGGGGCCCATGCTATGGCTACACCTTC
CAWRHFCVGGPCYGYTF
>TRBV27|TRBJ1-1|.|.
TGTGCCAGCAGTTTGATAGGGGCTATGAACACTGAAGCTTTCTTT
CASSLIGAMNTEAFF
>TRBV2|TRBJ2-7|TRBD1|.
TGTGCCAGCAGGGGGACAGGGGCCTACGAGCAGTACTTC
CASRGTGAYEQYF
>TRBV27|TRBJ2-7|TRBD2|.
TGTGCCAGCAGTTTAGGACTAGCGGGCCCCTACGAGCAGTACTTC
CASSLGLAGPYEQYF
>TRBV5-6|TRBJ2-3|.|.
TGTGCCAGCAGCTTGGACAGGGCAGATACGCAGTATTTT
CASSLDRADTQYF
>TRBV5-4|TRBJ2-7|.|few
TGTGCCAGCAGCTGGCAGGGAACCTACGAGCAGTACTTC
CASSWQGTYEQYF
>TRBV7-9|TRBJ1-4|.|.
TGTGCCAGCAGCCGGACTGACGCAACTAATGAAAAACTGTTTTTT
CASSRTDATNEKLFF
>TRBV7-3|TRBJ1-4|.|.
TGTGCCAGCAGTCGGGAGGGGATACTGTTTTTT
CASSREGILFF
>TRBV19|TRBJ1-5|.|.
TGTGCCAGTAGTATAACCTTGGAGGGACACTATAGCAATCAGCCCCAGCATTTT
CASSITLEGHYSNQPQHF
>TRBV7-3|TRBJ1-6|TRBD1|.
TGTGCCAGCAGCTTTGACAGGGACTCACCCCTCCACTTT
CASSFDRDSPLHF
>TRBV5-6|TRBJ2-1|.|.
TGTGCCAGCAGCTTGGACAGGGATTACAATGAGCAGTTCTTC
CASSLDRDYNEQFF
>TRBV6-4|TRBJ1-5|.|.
TGTGCCAGCAGTGACAGGAGCAATCAGCCCCAGCATTTT
CASSDRSNQPQHF
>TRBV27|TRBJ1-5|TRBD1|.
TGTGCCAGCAGCATGGGACAGCCTAATCAGCCCCAGCATTTT
CASSMGQPNQPQHF
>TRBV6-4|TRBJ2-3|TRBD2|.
TGTGCCAGCAGTGAACGGGGCGGGGGGCGATATGATACGCAGTATTTT
CASSERGGGRYDTQYF
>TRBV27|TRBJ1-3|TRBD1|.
TGTGCCAGCAGTCCACACTTTTCACTGACAGGGGCTGGAAACACCATATATTTT
CASSPHFSLTGAGNTIYF
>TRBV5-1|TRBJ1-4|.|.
TGCGCCAGCAGCTTGCAGCCTTATGAAAATGAAAAACTGTTTTTT
CASSLQPYENEKLFF
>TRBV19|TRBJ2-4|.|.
TGTGCCAGTAGTAGGGCGAGGGTGTCGCCCTTCATCCCCAAAAACATTCAGTACTTC
CASSRARVSPFIPKNIQYF
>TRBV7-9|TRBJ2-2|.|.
TGTGCCAGCAGCTTAGTTGGCAGCTGCGGGGAGCTGTTTTTT
CASSLVGSCGELFF
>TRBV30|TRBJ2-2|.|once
TGTGCCTGGAGCCCCGGGACATCCGGGGAGCTGTTTTTT
CAWSPGTSGELFF
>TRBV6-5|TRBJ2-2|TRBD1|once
TGTGCCAGCCCCGGGACAGCGAACACCGGGGAGCTGTTTTTT
CASPGTANTGELFF
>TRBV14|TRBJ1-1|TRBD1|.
TGTGCCAGCAGCCAGGTGGACAGGAAATATCCGAACACTGAAGCTTTCTTT
CASSQVDRKYPNTEAFF